Sequencing of this TCR beta chain was carried out in a study of blood T cell repertoires in COVID-19. Study information: Sample material is recorded as cDNA or gDNA derived from T cells, B-cell-depleted T cells, or PBMCs.

This CDR3 has 13 residues. V dropped 5 bases and J dropped 1 base, with 8 bases sitting between them. Per germline, CDR1 SGHTA and CDR2 FQGTGA. Original handling: Quantification of nucleated cells was approximated via reference gene primer amplification. Only in-frame clones appear in the TCRdb table, and some are missing; sequencing was by immunoSEQ multiplex PCR. The V and J calls and clone size come from that table; D and trimming were worked out from the DNA. The sample shows around 140,000 clones, approximately 81% of them seen only once. The sequenced material came from peripheral blood. The chain is built from TRBV7-3 and TRBJ2-5; D perhaps matches TRBD2 (6 bases). The clonotype comes from a human donor with acute or convalescent COVID-19. The donor label of this sample is uncertain. DNA for the CDR3: TGTGCCAGCAGCAGGGACTTCCAAGAGACCCAGTACTTC. This gives the protein CASSRDFQETQYF. The full variable domain, with the rest looked up from reference TRBV7-3 and TRBJ2-5, is GAGVSQTPSNKVTEKGKYVELRCDPISGHTALYWYRQSLGQGPEFLIYFQGTGAADDSGLPNDRFFAVRPEGSVSTLKIQRTERGDSAVYLCASSRDFQETQYFGPGTRLLVL.